This entry lists 28 T cell receptor beta chains sequenced from one sample in a study of CD8+CD57+ T cells in acquired aplastic anemia. The template used for profiling TCR beta VDJ and CDR3 was genomic DNA. MiXCR, run by TCRdb on the reads, gives a single entry per CDR3 protein. The sample lists hundreds of thousands of distinct CDR3 sequences; 65% to 75% were seen once. Sequencing input: sorted CD4+, CD8+, or CD8+CD57+ T cells (not recorded which) from PBMCs. Receptors were obtained from a human donor in good health, serving as a control.

The chain couples TRBV12-3 or TRBV12-4 to TRBJ1-1; D call uncertain. This CDR3 has 13 amino acids. Trimming pared 5 bases from V and 0 bases from J, leaving 7 bases between. The CDR3 protein is CASSRAMNTEAFF. The CDR3 DNA sequence: TGTGCCAGCAGTCGGGCGATGAACACTGAAGCTTTCTTT.

This clonotype has only one observation. This rearrangement joins TRBV7-2 to TRBJ2-7; D is uncertain. This CDR3 region has 14 residues. Per germline, CDR1 SGHTA and CDR2 FQGNSA. V shed 5 bases and J shed 9 bases, with 20 bases lying between them. Here the CDR3 DNA reads TGTGCCAGCAGCCAACAGCCAGGTTCTTACTCGCAGTACTTC. This gives the protein CASSQQPGSYSQYF.

Comments on this clonotype: A read error is likely, as this CDR3 ends without the conserved phenylalanine or tryptophan. The DNA is omitted, as the CDR3 cannot be located on it reliably, and the CDR3 follows TCRdb's listing. The chain uses TRBV7-8 and TRBJ2-1; the table's TRBD2 call for D was not verified on the DNA. 13 amino acids form the CDR3, both terminal residues included. CDR1 is SGHVS and CDR2 is FQNEAQ in the germline V gene. The CDR3 is CASSLGVANGQSY.

In regard to this clonotype: Compared with germline, one end of the junction differs, possibly owing to a read error. The chain is built from TRBV29-1 and TRBJ2-7; 10 bases match TRBD1. The CDR3 is made up of 14 amino acids. Per the germline V gene, CDR1 is SQVTM and CDR2 is ANQGSEA. The CDR3 coding sequence is TGCACCGTTACCCCCGGGACAGGGGTCGACGAGCAGTACTTC. Translation: CTVTPGTGVDEQYF.

This clonotype was counted between two and nine times. A much larger clone lies one base from this, so it may be a read error. DNA for the CDR3: TGTGCCAGCAGTAGTACGGGGGCCGAGGGTCAGCCCCAGCATTTT. This encodes CASSSTGAEGQPQHF. The chain carries TRBV6-1 and TRBJ1-5; D possibly corresponds to TRBD1 (6 bases). The V end lost 5 bases, the J end lost 6 bases, and 17 bases lay between the germline ends. Germline V gives CDR1 MNHNS, CDR2 SASEGT. There are 15 residues in the CDR3.

This clonotype occurred many times. This chain connects TRBV5-1 to TRBJ2-7; D unresolved. The CDR3 contains 12 residues. Germline V CDR1 and CDR2: SGHRS, YFSETQ. V lost 5 bases and J lost 3, with 9 bases in between. The CDR3 bases are TGCGCCAGCAGAAGAGAAAGCTACGAGCAGTACTTC. It yields the protein CASRRESYEQYF.

On this clonotype: One end of the junction is discordant with germline, which a read error may explain. V gene TRBV10-3 combines with J gene TRBJ1-2; TRBD1 is a possible D gene (5 bases). CDR1 and CDR2 (germline): ENHRY, SYGVKD. This CDR3 is 14 amino acids long. The CDR3 spells CGIIRGVGDAGYTF. The CDR3 DNA reads as TGTGGCATCATCCGCGGGGTAGGGGACGCTGGCTACACCTTC.

The chain joins TRBV7-3 to TRBJ2-3, with 11 nucleotides matching TRBD2. Germline trimming cut 5 bases from V and 2 bases from J; bases unmatched to any gene: 6. CDR3 length: 16 residues. CDR1 SGHTA and CDR2 FQGTGA come from the germline V gene. The CDR3 sequence: CASSLGTSGFTDTQYF. CDR3 sequence (DNA): TGTGCCAGCAGCCTGGGGACTAGCGGATTCACAGATACGCAGTATTTT.

The genes are TRBV20-1 and TRBJ2-7, with D possibly TRBD1 on 5 matching bases. This CDR3 has 14 amino acids. V dropped 0 bases and J dropped 7 bases, with 16 bases sitting between them. Germline V gives CDR1 DFQATT, CDR2 SNEGSKA (reference sequence). DNA of the CDR3: TGCAGTGCTAGAGAGGGCTTGGATTCAGGGGAGCAGTACTTC. Translation: CSAREGLDSGEQYF.

This clonotype was seen ten or more times. The chain uses TRBV7-2 and TRBJ2-7; 9 bases map to TRBD1. The CDR3 has 18 amino acids. From germline, CDR1 is SGHTA and CDR2 FQGNSA. After removal of 4 bases from V and 3 bases from J, the junction contained 16 bases not matched to a gene. Here the CDR3 DNA reads TGTGCCAGCAGCTCGCGCCCCGTAGGGACAGGGAATAGCTACGAGCAGTACTTC. Translated, it gives CASSSRPVGTGNSYEQYF.

This sequence joins TRBV20-1 and TRBJ2-7; D is unresolved. Trimming shortened V by 3 bases and J by 2 bases, and 17 bases separated the two germline ends. Germline V CDR1 and CDR2: DFQATT, SNEGSKA (reference sequence). This CDR3 has 15 amino acids. The DNA for the CDR3 is TGCAGTGCTAGTGTGGCGGTCGGGTGTGCCTACGAGCAGTACTTC. This gives the protein CSASVAVGCAYEQYF.

This clonotype was detected many times. The chain joins TRBV20-1 to TRBJ1-6, with D tentatively TRBD1 (6 bases). V dropped 4 bases and J dropped 5 bases, with 9 bases sitting between them. This CDR3 spans 13 amino acids. Germline lookup yields CDR1 DFQATT and CDR2 SNEGSKA (reference sequence). CDR3 loop: CSAKGDHNSPLHF. The CDR3 DNA reads TGCAGTGCTAAGGGGGATCATAATTCACCCCTCCACTTT.

The chain recombines TRBV7-2 with TRBJ2-7, with 8 bases matching TRBD2. CDR1 SGHTA and CDR2 FQGNSA come from the germline V gene. Trimming cost V 9 bases and J 5 bases; bases outside gene matches: 18. The CDR3 spans 16 residues. The chain's CDR3 is CASSDELAGGTDEQYF. In nucleotides, the CDR3 is TGTGCCAGTAGCGATGAACTGGCGGGGGGCACGGACGAGCAGTACTTC. Complete variable domain (other parts from reference TRBV7-2 and TRBJ2-7): GAGVSQSPSNKVTEKGKDVELRCDPISGHTALYWYRQSLGQGLEFLIYFQGNSAPDKSGLPSDRFSAERTGGSVSTLTIQRTQQEDSAVYLCASSDELAGGTDEQYFGPGTRLTVT.

This clonotype was picked up one time. This rearrangement joins TRBV25-1 to TRBJ1-6, with TRBD1 matching 7 bases. CDR3 size: 15 residues. The V gene end was trimmed by 1 base and the J gene end by 3 bases; junction bases not matched to a gene: 0. Germline-derived CDR1 and CDR2 are MGHDK and SYGVNS. The CDR3, as DNA: TGTGCCAGCAGTGAATCAGGGGGCTATAATTCACCCCTCCACTTT. Protein sequence: CASSESGGYNSPLHF.

The chain combines TRBV20-1 with TRBJ2-7, with TRBD2 matching 9 bases. With V trimmed by 5 bases and J by 2 bases, 7 bases remained unmatched. This CDR3 region has 14 residues. From germline, CDR1 is DFQATT and CDR2 SNEGSKA (reference sequence). Written as DNA, the CDR3 is TGCAGTGCTCGCCGCGGGAGGGTAACCTACGAGCAGTACTTC. It codes for CSARRGRVTYEQYF.

CDR3 protein: CASSVQGARYEQYF. The CDR3 DNA sequence: TGTGCCAGCAGCGTACAGGGGGCGCGATACGAGCAGTACTTC. This chain joins TRBV7-9 and TRBJ2-7; TRBD1 matches 9 bases. Germline V gives CDR1 SEHNR, CDR2 FQNEAQ (reference sequence). V dropped 5 bases and J dropped 4; count of bases not matched to a gene: 6. The CDR3 loop spans 14 amino acids.

Concerning this clonotype: Germline and junction disagree at one end, which may indicate a read error. This CDR3 reads CAISEGDRNSGYTF. CDR3 in DNA: TGTGCCATCAGTGAGGGCGACAGGAACTCTGGCTATACCTTC. This chain joins TRBV10-3 and TRBJ1-2; tentatively, D is TRBD1 (6 bases). Germline values: CDR1 ENHRY, CDR2 SYGVKD. The CDR3 runs to 14 residues.

CDR3 amino acids: CAWRLIRAPGGTGNTIYF. The DNA for the CDR3 is TGTGCCTGGAGACTAATTAGGGCCCCTGGGGGGACTGGAAACACCATATATTTT. The rearrangement links TRBV30 to TRBJ1-3, with a possible D match to TRBD1 (5 bases). The CDR3 extends over 18 amino acids. Germline V gene lookup returns CDR1 GTSNPN and CDR2 SVGIG (reference sequence). V was pared by 3 bases and J by 2 bases, with 23 bases between.

In the case of this clonotype: It is unclear where the CDR3 begins or ends on the DNA, so no DNA is shown, and the CDR3 is as TCRdb lists it. The CDR3 here is CASSGRDNNEQFFGPGTKVFF. The gene calls are TRBV6-4 and TRBJ1-1; the D call TRBD1 from the table was never checked on the DNA. Per the germline V gene, CDR1 is MRHNA and CDR2 is SNTAGT. The CDR3 has 21 amino acids, counting both end residues.

This clonotype was picked up many times. V usage is TRBV29-1 and J usage is TRBJ2-7; a possible D gene is TRBD1 (5 bases). The germline V and J ends were trimmed by 6 bases and 0 bases, with 6 bases remaining between them. The CDR3 runs to 11 residues. Germline V CDR1 and CDR2: SQVTM, ANQGSEA. CDR3: CSVDSSYEQYF. The DNA for the CDR3 is TGCAGCGTCGACAGCTCCTACGAGCAGTACTTC.

The chain has TRBV15 and TRBJ2-7; no definite D call. CDR1 and CDR2 from the germline V gene are LNHNV and YYDKDF (reference sequence). CDR3 length equals 15 residues. The ends were cut back, 0 bases at V and 5 bases at J, with 14 bases in the middle. CDR3 sequence reads: CATSRDAEIQDEQYF. For the CDR3, the DNA is TGTGCCACCAGCAGAGATGCCGAAATTCAGGACGAGCAGTACTTC.

This rearrangement joins TRBV25-1 to TRBJ1-6; D is possibly TRBD1 (5 bases). Trimming removed 5 bases from V and 9 bases from J, with 17 bases in between. From germline, CDR1 is MGHDK and CDR2 SYGVNS. CDR3 length equals 15 residues. This chain's CDR3 is CASSPPGPGGSPLHF. In DNA, the CDR3 is TGTGCCAGCAGTCCTCCCGGGCCGGGGGGTTCACCCCTCCACTTT.

Of note for this clonotype: The CDR3 carries no conserved terminal phenylalanine or tryptophan, so it likely arises from a read error. The DNA is omitted, as the CDR3 cannot be located on it reliably, and the CDR3 follows TCRdb's listing. The V gene is TRBV10-3, the J gene TRBJ2-6; the DNA was not used to check the table's D call, TRBD1. The length of the CDR3 is 17 amino acids, counting both ends. CDR1 and CDR2 from the germline V gene are ENHRY and SYGVKD. Here the CDR3 reads CAISEERDPLGPTSRSE.

This clonotype has a handful of counts. V and J are TRBV6-1 and TRBJ1-4; D is perhaps TRBD1 (5 bases). The germline V gene has CDR1 MNHNS and CDR2 SASEGT. The CDR3 spans 16 residues. Trimming shortened V by 1 base and J by 8 bases, and 17 bases separated the two germline ends. The DNA of the CDR3 is TGTGCCAGCAGTGAAGTCCCGGGAGGGGTGGAGGAAAAACTGTTTTTT. This sequence encodes CASSEVPGGVEEKLFF.

DNA for the CDR3: TGTGCCAGCAAGAACCGGGACCTTAGCAATCAGCCCCAGTACTTC. It codes for CASKNRDLSNQPQYF. The J gene is TRBJ2-5, the V gene TRBV2; D may correspond to TRBD1 or TRBD2 (5 bases each). Looked up from germline, CDR1 is SNHLY and CDR2 is FYNNEI. CDR3 length equals 15 residues. V was cut by 7 bases and J by 9 bases, with 24 bases left in between.

This chain connects TRBV7-6 to TRBJ2-3, with 7 bases that match TRBD1. The CDR3 has 15 amino acids. Germline-derived CDR1 and CDR2 are SGHVS and FNYEAQ. V gave up 5 bases and J gave up 4 bases; unmatched junction bases: 9. The CDR3 protein is CASSRRQGVSDTQYF. The CDR3 DNA sequence: TGTGCCAGCAGCCGCCGACAGGGAGTTTCAGATACGCAGTATTTT.

The chain combines TRBV19 with TRBJ1-6; D is perhaps TRBD1 (6 bases). The length of the CDR3 is 16 residues. The germline gives CDR1 LNHDA, CDR2 SQIVND (reference sequence). V gave up 7 bases and J gave up 17 bases, with 30 bases separating them. This CDR3 is CASTPGATGAGNTIHF. The CDR3 DNA sequence: TGTGCCAGTACCCCTGGGGCAACGGGGGCTGGTAACACCATCCACTTT.

The chain has TRBV19 and TRBJ1-1; D might be TRBD1 (5 bases). The V end was cut by 5 bases, the J end by 1 base, with 17 bases between. The CDR3 runs 16 residues. The germline V gene encodes CDR1 LNHDA and CDR2 SQIVND (reference sequence). CDR3 bases: TGTGCCAGTAGTGGAACTAGCGGGGCTAGGAACACTGAAGCTTTCTTT. Its translation: CASSGTSGARNTEAFF.